This TCR beta chain derives from a study of blood T cell repertoires in COVID-19. Background on the study: The United States, Italy and Spain were the sources of the acute and convalescent COVID-19 samples. PBMCs, B-cell-depleted T cells, or T cells provided the cDNA or gDNA that made up the material.

The authors' processing: Reference gene primer amplification gave estimated nucleated cell counts. The data were produced by immunoSEQ multiplex PCR, yet TCRdb's version contains in-frame clones alone and is incomplete. V, J and clone size reflect that table, while D and trimming were determined from the DNA. The repertoire has around 210,000 clones, less than 85% of them found once; the top ten carry over 6%. One Seattle source followed patients from active infection through their disease course. The CDR3 is made up of 13 amino acids. V was clipped by 0 bases and J by 5 bases, with 6 bases between them. Germline-derived CDR1 and CDR2 are SGHNT and YYREEE (reference sequence).

This sequence originates from a woman older than 75 with COVID-19, enrolled during active disease. The rearrangement joins TRBV5-4 to TRBJ2-1; a weak D match, TRBD2 (5 bases). The sequencing input was peripheral blood. CDR3 region: CASSLAGNNEQFF. Written as DNA, the CDR3 is TGTGCCAGCAGCTTGGCCGGGAACAATGAGCAGTTCTTC. Looking up the rest from reference TRBV5-4 and TRBJ2-1 gives the full variable domain: ETGVTQSPTHLIKTRGQQVTLRCSSQSGHNTVSWYQQALGQGPQFIFQYYREEENGRGNFPPRFSGLQFPNYSSELNVNALELDDSALYLCASSLAGNNEQFFGPGTRLTVL.